A selection of T cell receptor beta chains follows, all from one sample in a study of blood T cell repertoires in COVID-19. Sequencing was performed with immunoSEQ multiplex PCR; in TCRdb, only in-frame clones are kept and a portion is missing. The data hold around 450,000 clones, with around 90% observed a single time. The sequencing input was PBMCs or T cells enriched from blood (not recorded which). Every receptor here comes from a woman between 18 and 29 years old with acute COVID-19. The conserved cysteine and the conserved F or W are not part of the CDR3 here. The order of the fields is V gene, D gene, J gene, CDR3 protein. A D gene is named only where the DNA matches it firmly.

V gene: TRBV5-1; D gene: NA; J gene: TRBJ1-5; CDR3 protein: ASSLETGGLSNQPQH
V gene: TRBV27; D gene: NA; J gene: TRBJ2-3; CDR3 protein: ASRRHTDTQY
V gene: TRBV19; D gene: NA; J gene: TRBJ2-7; CDR3 protein: ASSLSPSYEQY
V gene: TRBV28; D gene: NA; J gene: TRBJ1-2; CDR3 protein: ASSPSSKRGGYT
V gene: TRBV25-1; D gene: NA; J gene: TRBJ2-1; CDR3 protein: ASSEFPRHGQF
V gene: TRBV6-2/TRBV6-3; D gene: NA; J gene: TRBJ2-1; CDR3 protein: ASSPVRNEQF
V gene: TRBV9; D gene: TRBD1; J gene: TRBJ1-2; CDR3 protein: ASSVETGTAYGYT
V gene: TRBV12-5; D gene: TRBD1; J gene: TRBJ1-5; CDR3 protein: ASALQGGSQPQH
V gene: TRBV6-5; D gene: NA; J gene: TRBJ1-1; CDR3 protein: ASKVTGQNTEAF
V gene: TRBV9; D gene: NA; J gene: TRBJ2-7; CDR3 protein: ASSPGSGRNYEQY
V gene: TRBV7-9; D gene: TRBD2; J gene: TRBJ2-1; CDR3 protein: ASSFPSSGGEDEQF
V gene: TRBV14; D gene: TRBD2; J gene: TRBJ2-5; CDR3 protein: ASSLRTRQGETQY
V gene: TRBV6-5; D gene: TRBD1; J gene: TRBJ2-1; CDR3 protein: ASRRTGVLDEQF
V gene: TRBV10-2; D gene: NA; J gene: TRBJ2-5; CDR3 protein: ASSERSGQETQY
V gene: TRBV5-1; D gene: NA; J gene: TRBJ2-2; CDR3 protein: ASSFSGTMNTGELF
V gene: TRBV5-1; D gene: TRBD2; J gene: TRBJ2-7; CDR3 protein: ASSLVVTSGTYHEQY
V gene: TRBV3-1/TRBV3-2; D gene: TRBD1; J gene: TRBJ2-7; CDR3 protein: ASNLVAGGGEQY
V gene: TRBV7-6; D gene: TRBD1; J gene: TRBJ1-1; CDR3 protein: ASSLASGGVTEAF
V gene: TRBV5-8; D gene: TRBD2; J gene: TRBJ2-2; CDR3 protein: ASSLDVVSLAGDIGELF
V gene: TRBV2; D gene: NA; J gene: TRBJ2-1; CDR3 protein: ASTERVWEQF
V gene: TRBV21-1; D gene: NA; J gene: TRBJ2-4; CDR3 protein: ASSKEYDRARLY
V gene: TRBV21-1; D gene: NA; J gene: TRBJ1-3; CDR3 protein: ASSTWDRYSGNTIY
V gene: TRBV5-1; D gene: TRBD1; J gene: TRBJ2-7; CDR3 protein: ASSFTGTGGYEQY
V gene: TRBV3-1/TRBV3-2; D gene: NA; J gene: TRBJ1-4; CDR3 protein: ASSQERGVGEKLF
V gene: TRBV19; D gene: NA; J gene: TRBJ2-6; CDR3 protein: ASSIWRGSGANVLT
V gene: TRBV5-6; D gene: TRBD1; J gene: TRBJ2-5; CDR3 protein: ASSLGATGWETQY
V gene: TRBV11-2; D gene: NA; J gene: TRBJ2-7; CDR3 protein: ASSHGLISSYEQY
V gene: TRBV23-1; D gene: NA; J gene: TRBJ1-5; CDR3 protein: ASSQSAVSDQPQH
V gene: TRBV9; D gene: NA; J gene: TRBJ1-6; CDR3 protein: ASSVGAPGFNSPLH
V gene: TRBV6-2/TRBV6-3; D gene: NA; J gene: TRBJ1-1; CDR3 protein: ASSSRGPGGSGAF